One sample yielded the 15 T cell receptor beta chains listed below, sequenced in a study of blood T cell repertoires in COVID-19. Here immunoSEQ multiplex PCR was the method, and the copy in TCRdb shows in-frame clones only, minus some. The sample comprises tens of thousands of clones, about four fifths of which are singletons, and about 19% rests with the top ten. Sequencing input: peripheral blood. Receptors were obtained from a human donor in a cohort sampled during active COVID-19.

A few counts support this clone. The chain combines TRBV18 with TRBJ2-7, with TRBD1 as a possible D gene (5 bases). Germline CDR1 is KGHSH and CDR2 is LQKENI. The CDR3 totals 12 residues. Trimming cost V 3 bases and J 3 bases, with 6 bases left between them. CDR3 region: CASSPDSYEQYF. The DNA of the CDR3 is TGTGCCAGCTCACCTGACAGCTACGAGCAGTACTTC.

J is TRBJ2-7 and V is TRBV27; tentatively, D is TRBD1 (6 bases). This CDR3 comprises 14 residues. The germline gives CDR1 MNHEY, CDR2 SMNVEV (reference sequence). Trimming cost V 6 bases and J 5 bases, with 17 bases left between them. The CDR3 coding sequence is TGTGCCAGCAGGCTAGTTAGGGGGTCCCACGAGCAGTACTTC. This sequence encodes CASRLVRGSHEQYF.

V is TRBV7-9 and J is TRBJ1-4, with TRBD1 identical over 7 bases. V was clipped by 1 base and J by 0 bases; unmatched bases: 8. Germline-derived CDR1 and CDR2 are SEHNR and FQNEAQ (reference sequence). CDR3 length: 18 residues. CDR3 nucleotides: TGTGCCAGCAGCTTAGGGAGGGGGCTTGATCCAACTAATGAAAAACTGTTTTTT. Translation: CASSLGRGLDPTNEKLFF.

This chain uses TRBV7-2 with TRBJ2-5; D gene unclear. Germline CDR1 is SGHTA and CDR2 is FQGNSA. V was cut by 3 bases and J by 5 bases, with 10 bases left in between. The CDR3 loop spans 13 amino acids. CDR3 sequence reads: CASSFLRMETQYF. CDR3 DNA: TGTGCCAGCAGCTTCCTGCGAATGGAGACCCAGTACTTC.

This chain connects TRBV18 to TRBJ2-6; TRBD1 agrees at 8 bases. Germline CDR1 KGHSH, CDR2 LQKENI. This CDR3 contains 18 residues. V lost 1 base, J lost 0 bases, and 5 bases stayed unmatched. CDR3 region: CASSPRGTGRSGANVLTF. CDR3 coding DNA: TGTGCCAGCTCACCACGGGGGACAGGCCGCTCTGGGGCCAACGTCCTGACTTTC.

The chain employs TRBV5-6 and TRBJ2-7; 7 nucleotides agree with TRBD1. The trim removed 3 bases at V and 6 bases at J, leaving 9 bases unmatched. Germline lookup yields CDR1 SGHDT and CDR2 YYEEEE. The CDR3 is made up of 14 amino acids. The CDR3 sequence: CASSWGQFGGEQYF. CDR3 sequence (DNA): TGTGCCAGCAGCTGGGGACAGTTTGGGGGCGAGCAGTACTTC.

J is TRBJ2-3 and V is TRBV2; D is unclear. The CDR3 length is 12 residues. V was shortened by 6 bases and J by 4 bases, with 8 bases between the two germline ends. The germline V gene has CDR1 SNHLY and CDR2 FYNNEI. CDR3 in amino acids: CASRPRADTQYF. CDR3 sequence (DNA): TGTGCCAGCAGACCTCGGGCAGATACGCAGTATTTT.

The chain combines TRBV15 with TRBJ2-7; the match to TRBD1 covers 8 bases. V trimming: 5 bases; J trimming: 6 bases; junction bases outside the gene matches: 12. The CDR3 is 15 amino acids. Germline V gene sequence: CDR1 LNHNV, CDR2 YYDKDF (reference sequence). CDR3 region: CATSPRGDRLGEQYF. For the CDR3, the DNA is TGTGCCACCAGCCCTCGAGGGGACAGGCTAGGCGAGCAGTACTTC.

The chain is built from TRBV9 and TRBJ2-3, with TRBD2 as a possible D gene (6 bases). Trimming shortened V by 4 bases and J by 0 bases, and 12 bases separated the two germline ends. The germline gives CDR1 SGDLS, CDR2 YYNGEE. This CDR3 is built from 15 residues. Written as DNA, the CDR3 is TGTGCCAGCAGCTCTACGGGGACTAGCACAGATACGCAGTATTTT. It is translated as CASSSTGTSTDTQYF.

The chain links TRBV11-1 to TRBJ2-1, with D perhaps matching TRBD2 (6 bases). This CDR3 region has 15 residues. Trimming removed 4 bases at V and 4 bases at J, with 14 bases between. Germline CDR1 is SGHAT and CDR2 is FQDESV (reference sequence). The CDR3 spells CASSSGGGVYNEQFF. As DNA, the CDR3 is TGTGCCAGCAGCTCCGGAGGCGGGGTTTACAATGAGCAGTTCTTC.

The gene calls are TRBV11-2 and TRBJ2-6; D perhaps matches TRBD2 (5 bases). V was shortened by 5 bases and J by 4 bases, with 15 bases between the two germline ends. The CDR3 is made up of 16 amino acids. Germline V gene sequence: CDR1 SGHAT, CDR2 FQNNGV. The CDR3 DNA reads as TGTGCCAGCAGCCGCCTAGGAGGCACCGGGGCCAACGTCCTGACTTTC. Its translation is CASSRLGGTGANVLTF.

The V gene is TRBV3-1 (or the pseudogene TRBV3-2), the J gene TRBJ1-4; 8 nucleotides agree with TRBD1. The CDR3 covers 16 residues. The germline gives CDR1 LGHDT, CDR2 YNNKEL (reference sequence). Trimming cost V 2 bases and J 4 bases; bases outside gene matches: 6. This CDR3 is CASSQQGAGINEKLFF. The DNA of the CDR3 is TGTGCCAGCAGCCAACAGGGGGCAGGGATTAATGAAAAACTGTTTTTT.

This chain joins TRBV11-2 and TRBJ2-6, with a weak D call TRBD2 (5 bases). Germline values: CDR1 SGHAT, CDR2 FQNNGV. V was shortened by 7 bases and J by 0 bases, with 10 bases between the two germline ends. The CDR3 is 15 amino acids. The CDR3 DNA follows: TGTGCCAGCACCTTCGGGATCTCTGGGGCCAACGTCCTGACTTTC. This translates into CASTFGISGANVLTF.

This sequence joins TRBV5-6 and TRBJ1-2; 7 bases line up with TRBD1. V gave up 0 bases and J gave up 8 bases; unmatched junction bases: 10. CDR3 length: 15 residues. Germline V gives CDR1 SGHDT, CDR2 YYEEEE. CDR3 protein: CASSLGDREEMGYTF. The CDR3 DNA is TGTGCCAGCAGCTTGGGCGACAGGGAAGAGATGGGCTACACCTTC.

The chain has TRBV3-1 (or the pseudogene TRBV3-2) and TRBJ1-3, with D perhaps TRBD1 (5 bases). This CDR3 contains 15 residues. Germline CDR1 LGHDT, CDR2 YNNKEL (reference sequence). Trimming pared 4 bases from V and 0 bases from J, leaving 10 bases between. The CDR3 DNA is TGTGCCAGCAGCCCGGGGGGGTCCTCTGGAAACACCATATATTTT. It encodes CASSPGGSSGNTIYF.